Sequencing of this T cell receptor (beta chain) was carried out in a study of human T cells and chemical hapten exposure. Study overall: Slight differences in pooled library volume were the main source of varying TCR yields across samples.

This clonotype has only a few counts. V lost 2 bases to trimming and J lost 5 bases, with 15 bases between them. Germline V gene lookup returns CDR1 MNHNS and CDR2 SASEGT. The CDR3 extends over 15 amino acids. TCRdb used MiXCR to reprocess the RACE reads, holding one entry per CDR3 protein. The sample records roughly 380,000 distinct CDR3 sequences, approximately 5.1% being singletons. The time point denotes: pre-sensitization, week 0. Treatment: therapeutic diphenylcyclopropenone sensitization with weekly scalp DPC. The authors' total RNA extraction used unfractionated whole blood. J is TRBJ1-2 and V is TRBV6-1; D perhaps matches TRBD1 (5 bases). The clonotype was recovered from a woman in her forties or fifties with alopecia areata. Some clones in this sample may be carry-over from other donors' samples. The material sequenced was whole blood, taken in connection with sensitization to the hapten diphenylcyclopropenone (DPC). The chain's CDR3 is CASSETDRSAYGYTF. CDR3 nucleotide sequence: TGTGCCAGCAGTGAAACAGACAGATCGGCGTATGGCTACACCTTC.